This is a list of T cell receptor beta chains from one sample in a study of blood T cell repertoires in COVID-19. Only in-frame clones appear in the TCRdb table, and some are missing; sequencing was by immunoSEQ multiplex PCR. The table includes about 400,000 clones, about 83% detected once. Sequenced material: PBMCs or T cells enriched from blood (not recorded which). The receptors stem from a woman in her fifties or sixties who had recovered from COVID-19. CDR3s include the opening cysteine and the closing phenylalanine or tryptophan. Fields, in order: clone size, J gene, V gene, D gene, CDR3 protein, CDR3 DNA. D genes are given only for firm matches. The size entry is marked missing in some rows and otherwise reads once, few, many or a size class.

size: -; J: TRBJ2-1; V: TRBV2; D: -; CDR3: CASSGGPGEQFF; DNA: TGTGCCAGCAGCGGCGGCCCCGGTGAGCAGTTCTTC
size: once; J: TRBJ2-7; V: TRBV5-6; D: TRBD1; CDR3: CASSLTSGTGTYEQYF; DNA: TGTGCCAGCAGCTTGACCTCAGGGACAGGAACCTACGAGCAGTACTTC
size: -; J: TRBJ1-1; V: TRBV13; D: -; CDR3: CASCPGGGGEAFF; DNA: TGTGCCAGCTGCCCGGGGGGCGGGGGTGAAGCTTTCTTT
size: -; J: TRBJ1-2; V: TRBV18; D: TRBD1; CDR3: CASARDREELYGYTF; DNA: TGTGCCAGTGCCAGGGACAGGGAAGAACTCTATGGCTACACCTTC
size: -; J: TRBJ2-7; V: TRBV27; D: TRBD1; CDR3: CASSRDRGDEQYF; DNA: TGTGCCAGCAGCCGGGACAGGGGCGACGAGCAGTACTTC
size: few; J: TRBJ1-1; V: TRBV12-3/TRBV12-4; D: -; CDR3: CASSFVADTEAFF; DNA: TGTGCCAGCAGTTTTGTGGCAGACACTGAAGCTTTCTTT
size: -; J: TRBJ1-1; V: TRBV7-9; D: -; CDR3: CASSLEGVGTEAFF; DNA: TGTGCCAGCAGCTTAGAAGGGGTTGGCACTGAAGCTTTCTTT
size: -; J: TRBJ1-2; V: TRBV9; D: -; CDR3: CASSVAWGSVDGYTF; DNA: TGTGCCAGCAGCGTAGCGTGGGGCAGCGTAGATGGCTACACCTTC
size: -; J: TRBJ2-2; V: TRBV11-3; D: -; CDR3: CASSLAAGLTGELFF; DNA: TGTGCCAGCAGCTTAGCCGCGGGGTTAACCGGGGAGCTGTTTTTT
size: -; J: TRBJ1-6; V: TRBV30; D: TRBD1; CDR3: CAWRTKDRRNSPLHF; DNA: TGTGCCTGGAGGACAAAGGACAGGCGGAATTCACCCCTCCACTTT
size: -; J: TRBJ1-2; V: TRBV3-1/TRBV3-2; D: TRBD1; CDR3: CASSQPDRGYGYTF; DNA: TGTGCCAGCAGCCAACCAGACAGGGGCTATGGCTACACCTTC
size: -; J: TRBJ1-6; V: TRBV4-1; D: -; CDR3: CASSQERTDFYSPLHF; DNA: TGCGCCAGCAGCCAAGAACGCACGGACTTTTATTCACCCCTCCACTTT